Below, one TCR beta chain is given with its context. Its matching antigen is unknown. No cell sorting was done before RNA was extracted from the tissue. More than 3 cm separated this lung sample from the edge of the tumor. The data originate from a study of tumor and adjacent non-tumor tissue in lung cancer. Broader study findings: TCR diversity was significantly greater in tumor than normal lung tissue. Higher tumor TCR diversity was associated with shorter survival.

The library came from three nested PCR rounds adapted from ARM-PCR protocols. TCRdb ran MiXCR on the multiplex PCR reads and lists one entry per CDR3 protein. The table lists under 75,000 distinct CDR3 sequences, around 65% of them singletons. Germline CDR1 is SGHTS and CDR2 is YDEGEE. This CDR3 spans 13 amino acids. Trimming pared 3 bases from V and 4 bases from J, leaving 10 bases between. What was sequenced was distant non-tumor lung tissue. This clonotype originated in a woman between 50 and 59 years old with non-small cell lung cancer. The chain has TRBV5-8 and TRBJ1-1; TRBD1 might be the D (6 bases). This CDR3 reads CASSWGQFTEAFF. CDR3 DNA: TGTGCCAGCAGCTGGGGGCAATTCACTGAAGCTTTCTTT.